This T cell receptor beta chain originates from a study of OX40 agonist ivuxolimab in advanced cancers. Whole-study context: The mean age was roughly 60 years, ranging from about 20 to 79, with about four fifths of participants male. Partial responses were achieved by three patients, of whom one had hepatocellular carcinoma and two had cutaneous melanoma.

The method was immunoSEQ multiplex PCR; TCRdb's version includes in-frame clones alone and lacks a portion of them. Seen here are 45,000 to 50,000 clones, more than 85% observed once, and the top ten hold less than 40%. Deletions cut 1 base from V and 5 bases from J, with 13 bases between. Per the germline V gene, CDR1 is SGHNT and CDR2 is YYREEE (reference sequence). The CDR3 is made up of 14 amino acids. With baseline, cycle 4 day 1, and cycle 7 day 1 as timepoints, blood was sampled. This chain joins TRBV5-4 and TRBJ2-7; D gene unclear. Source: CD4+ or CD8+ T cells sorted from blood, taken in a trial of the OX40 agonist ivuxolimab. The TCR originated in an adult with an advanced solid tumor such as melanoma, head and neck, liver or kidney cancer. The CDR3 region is CASSLSNSIHEQYF. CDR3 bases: TGTGCCAGCAGCTTGAGCAACAGCATACACGAGCAGTACTTC.